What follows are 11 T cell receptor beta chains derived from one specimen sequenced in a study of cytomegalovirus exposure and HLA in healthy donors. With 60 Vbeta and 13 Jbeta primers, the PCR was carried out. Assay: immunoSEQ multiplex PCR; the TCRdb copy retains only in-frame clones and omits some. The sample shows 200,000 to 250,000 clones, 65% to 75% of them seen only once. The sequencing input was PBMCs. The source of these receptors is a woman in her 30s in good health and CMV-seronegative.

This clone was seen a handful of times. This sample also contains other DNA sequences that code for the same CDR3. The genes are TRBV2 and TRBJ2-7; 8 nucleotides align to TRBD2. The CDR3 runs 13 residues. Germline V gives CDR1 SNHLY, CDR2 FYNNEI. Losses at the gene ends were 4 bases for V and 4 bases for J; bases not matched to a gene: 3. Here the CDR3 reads CASSGTSGYEQYF. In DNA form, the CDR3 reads TGTGCCAGCAGTGGAACTAGCGGTTACGAGCAGTACTTC.

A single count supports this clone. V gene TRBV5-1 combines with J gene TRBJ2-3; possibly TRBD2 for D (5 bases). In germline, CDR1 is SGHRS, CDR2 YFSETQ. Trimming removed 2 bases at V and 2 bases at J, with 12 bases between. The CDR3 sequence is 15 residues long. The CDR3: CASSFNGGSTDTQYF. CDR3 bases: TGCGCCAGCAGCTTTAACGGAGGTTCCACAGATACGCAGTATTTT.

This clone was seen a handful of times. The CDR3 protein is CASSSGVSGNTIYF. CDR3 in DNA: TGTGCCAGCAGTTCGGGGGTCTCTGGAAACACCATATATTTT. The chain has TRBV6-5 and TRBJ1-3; D is perhaps TRBD1 (5 bases). CDR3 length equals 14 residues. CDR1 and CDR2 from the germline V gene are MNHEY and SVGAGI. Trimming left V 4 bases short and J 0 bases short, with 7 bases between.

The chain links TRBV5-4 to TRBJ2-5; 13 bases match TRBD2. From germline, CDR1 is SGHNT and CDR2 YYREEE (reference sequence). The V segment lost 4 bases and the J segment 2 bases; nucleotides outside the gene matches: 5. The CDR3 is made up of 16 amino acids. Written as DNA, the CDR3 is TGTGCCAGCAGCCCCGGGACTAGCGGGGAGCAAGAGACCCAGTACTTC. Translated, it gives CASSPGTSGEQETQYF.

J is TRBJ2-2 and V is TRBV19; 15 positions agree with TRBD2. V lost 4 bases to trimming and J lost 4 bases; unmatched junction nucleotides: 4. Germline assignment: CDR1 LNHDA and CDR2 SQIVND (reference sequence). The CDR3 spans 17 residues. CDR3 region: CASSRGLAGGGTGELFF. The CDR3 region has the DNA TGTGCCAGTAGTAGGGGACTAGCGGGGGGAGGCACCGGGGAGCTGTTTTTT. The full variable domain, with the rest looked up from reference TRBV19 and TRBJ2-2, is DGGITQSPKYLFRKEGQNVTLSCEQNLNHDAMYWYRQDPGQGLRLIYYSQIVNDFQKGDIAEGYSVSREKKESFPLTVTSAQKNPTAFYLCASSRGLAGGGTGELFFGEGSRLTVL.

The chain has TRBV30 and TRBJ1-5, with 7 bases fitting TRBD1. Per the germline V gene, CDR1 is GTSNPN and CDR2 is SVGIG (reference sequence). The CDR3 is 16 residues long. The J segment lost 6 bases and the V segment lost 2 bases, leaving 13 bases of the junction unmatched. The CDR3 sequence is CAWSLPTGHLPQPQHF. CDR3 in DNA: TGTGCCTGGAGTTTGCCGACAGGGCACCTTCCTCAGCCCCAGCATTTT.

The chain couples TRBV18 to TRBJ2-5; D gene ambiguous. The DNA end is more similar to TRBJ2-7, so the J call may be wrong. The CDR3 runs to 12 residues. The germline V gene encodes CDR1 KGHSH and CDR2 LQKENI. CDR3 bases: TGTGCCAGCTCACCGCTCGCCTACGAGCAGTACTTC. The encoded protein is CASSPLAYEQYF.

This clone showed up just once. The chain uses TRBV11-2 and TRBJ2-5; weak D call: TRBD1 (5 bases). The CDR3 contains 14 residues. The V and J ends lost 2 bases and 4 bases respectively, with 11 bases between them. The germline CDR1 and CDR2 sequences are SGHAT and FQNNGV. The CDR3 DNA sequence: TGTGCCAGCAGCTTATTGGGCAGGGTAGAGACCCAGTACTTC. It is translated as CASSLLGRVETQYF.

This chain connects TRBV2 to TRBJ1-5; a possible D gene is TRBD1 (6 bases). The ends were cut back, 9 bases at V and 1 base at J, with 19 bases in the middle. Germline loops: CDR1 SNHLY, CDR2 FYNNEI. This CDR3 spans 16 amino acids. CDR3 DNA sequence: TGTGCCAGTCGAGGTCCGGGGGGCTGGAGCAATCAGCCCCAGCATTTT. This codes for CASRGPGGWSNQPQHF.

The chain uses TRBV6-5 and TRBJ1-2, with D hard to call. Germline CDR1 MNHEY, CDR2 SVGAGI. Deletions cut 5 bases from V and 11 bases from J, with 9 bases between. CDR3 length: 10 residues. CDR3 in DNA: TGTGCCAGCAGTGAGGCGAGGTACACCTTC. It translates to CASSEARYTF.

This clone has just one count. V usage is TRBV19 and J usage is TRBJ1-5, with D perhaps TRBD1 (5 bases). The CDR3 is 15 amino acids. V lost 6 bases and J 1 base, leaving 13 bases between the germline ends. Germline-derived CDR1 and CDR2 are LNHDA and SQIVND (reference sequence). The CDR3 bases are TGTGCCAGTAGAAGGGGCCTCGCCAGCAATCAGCCCCAGCATTTT. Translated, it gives CASRRGLASNQPQHF.